This T cell receptor beta chain is from a study of post-analysis software for immune sequencing data. The wider study: Recorded disease courses covered relapsing-remitting, secondary progressive and progressive-relapsing multiple sclerosis. Some patients had no subtype annotation.

This clonotype was seen more than once but under ten times. Its cognate antigen is unknown. The CDR3 is 13 amino acids. With 9 bases clipped from V and 0 bases from J, the junction kept 2 bases outside the gene matches. Per germline, CDR1 MNHNY and CDR2 SVGAGI (reference sequence). Study findings and constraints: Controls' normalized Chao1 diversity significantly exceeded that of multiple sclerosis patients. Pronounced co-clustering by F measure was evident among identically batched samples. Controls showed lower frequencies than patients for a handful of TRBV segments, and TRBV5-6, TRBV5-1 and TRBV20-1 were among these.

Prepared TCR beta cDNA libraries contained unique molecular identifiers. T cells numbering 1 to 10 million gave rise to 500,000 to 600,000 cDNA molecules. TCRdb passed the PCR reads through MiXCR, listing each CDR3 protein once. The table includes 750,000 to 950,000 distinct CDR3 sequences, roughly 50% detected once. The V call is TRBV6-6, the J call TRBJ2-3, with 8 positions matching TRBD2. The source is a girl between 10 and 17 years old with multiple sclerosis. The sample consisted of blood. CDR3 loop: CASVAGSTDTQYF. DNA for the CDR3: TGTGCCAGTGTAGCGGGGAGCACAGATACGCAGTATTTT.